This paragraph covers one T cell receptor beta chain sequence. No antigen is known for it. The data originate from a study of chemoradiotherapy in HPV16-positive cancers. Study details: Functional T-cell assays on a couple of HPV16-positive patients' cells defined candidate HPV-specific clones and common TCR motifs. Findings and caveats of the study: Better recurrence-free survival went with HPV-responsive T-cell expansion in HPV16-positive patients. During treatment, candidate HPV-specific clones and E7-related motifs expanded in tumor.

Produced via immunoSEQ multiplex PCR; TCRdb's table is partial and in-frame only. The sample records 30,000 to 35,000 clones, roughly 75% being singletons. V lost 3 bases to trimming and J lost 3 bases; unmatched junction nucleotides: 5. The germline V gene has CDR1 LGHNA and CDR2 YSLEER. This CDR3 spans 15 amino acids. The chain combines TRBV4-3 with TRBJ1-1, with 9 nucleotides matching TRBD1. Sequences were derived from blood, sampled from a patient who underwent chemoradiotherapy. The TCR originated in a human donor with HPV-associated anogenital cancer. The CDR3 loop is CASSHANRGHTEAFF. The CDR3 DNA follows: TGCGCCAGCAGCCATGCTAACAGGGGGCACACTGAAGCTTTCTTT.